These T cell receptor beta chains were read from a single sample in a study of cytomegalovirus exposure and HLA in healthy donors. Sequencing was performed with immunoSEQ multiplex PCR; in TCRdb, only in-frame clones are kept and a portion is missing. The table records about 150,000 clones, approximately 93% of them present only once. The sample taken for sequencing was PBMCs. The receptors were sampled from a man aged 18 to 35 in good health and CMV-seronegative. Each CDR3 is given with its conserved first and last residue. The D gene is left open where the match is weak. Only part of the rows carry a size: once, few, many, or a class if the clone is expanded.

TGTGCCAGCAGCCCAGGGAGGGGGTCTGGCTACACCTTC,CASSPGRGSGYTF,-,TRBV9,-,TRBJ1-2
TGTGCCAGCAGCTTAGAGGTCAGGGGTAACTATGGCTACACCTTC,CASSLEVRGNYGYTF,-,TRBV7-2,-,TRBJ1-2
TGCGCCAGCAGCTTACGACAGGATGGGGATGAGCAGTTCTTC,CASSLRQDGDEQFF,-,TRBV5-1,-,TRBJ2-1
TGCGCCAGCAGCCAGACTGCTAATGAGCAGTTCTTC,CASSQTANEQFF,-,TRBV4-1,-,TRBJ2-1
TGTGCCAGCAGCCCTCGTCGGGAGGGCAATGAGCAGTTCTTC,CASSPRREGNEQFF,TRBD2,TRBV5-4,-,TRBJ2-1
TGTGCCAGCAGCTTGGGACAGAGCTCCTACGAGCAGTACTTC,CASSLGQSSYEQYF,-,TRBV5-4,-,TRBJ2-7
TGTGCCAGTAGTTCTGGGCAGAGCTCCTACAATGAGCAGTTCTTC,CASSSGQSSYNEQFF,-,TRBV19,-,TRBJ2-1
TGTGCCTGGAGTGTTCGGGGTAACAATGGCTACACCTTC,CAWSVRGNNGYTF,-,TRBV30,-,TRBJ1-2
TGTGCCAGCAGCAGACTAGCGGGAGGGCCAACCGGGGAGCTGTTTTTT,CASSRLAGGPTGELFF,TRBD2,TRBV11-3,-,TRBJ2-2
TGTGCCAGCAGCTTAGTAGGCAGGGGGCTAACTGAAGCTTTCTTT,CASSLVGRGLTEAFF,TRBD1,TRBV7-8,-,TRBJ1-1
TGCGCCAGCAGCAGGGACTCCTACGAGCAGTACTTC,CASSRDSYEQYF,-,TRBV10-1,-,TRBJ2-7
TGTGCCAGCAGCCCGACAGGGATTGGGGCTAACTATGGCTACACCTTC,CASSPTGIGANYGYTF,TRBD1,TRBV2,-,TRBJ1-2
TGTGCCTGGAGTGTACTGGGGACTAGCGGTGGGGGGACGCAGTATTTT,CAWSVLGTSGGGTQYF,TRBD2,TRBV30,-,TRBJ2-3
TGTGCCAGCAGCTTAACTAGCGCGGGGTTCAGTACGCAGTATTTT,CASSLTSAGFSTQYF,TRBD2,TRBV11-3,-,TRBJ2-3
TGTGCCAGCAGTAACCGGGACAGGGGGCCCAGGTACACCGGGGAGCTGTTTTTT,CASSNRDRGPRYTGELFF,TRBD1,TRBV2,once,TRBJ2-2
TGTGCCAGCAGCTTAAGGACTAGCGGGACCCCCAATGAGCAGTTCTTC,CASSLRTSGTPNEQFF,TRBD2,TRBV11-2,-,TRBJ2-1
TGTGCCAGCTCTCCCGCTACTCCCGTCTCCTACAATGAGCAGTTCTTC,CASSPATPVSYNEQFF,-,TRBV25-1,-,TRBJ2-1
TGTGCCAGCAGCGGGGGAGGAGAAGAGCAGTACTTC,CASSGGGEEQYF,-,TRBV9,-,TRBJ2-7
TGTGCCATCAGGCAAGGACAGAACTTTGGAAACACCATATATTTT,CAIRQGQNFGNTIYF,-,TRBV10-3,-,TRBJ1-3
TGTGCAAGTCCTGCTCCGGCCCCCTGCCCTAGTCGGGCCAAAAACATTCAGTACTTC,CASPAPAPCPSRAKNIQYF,-,TRBV12-2,-,TRBJ2-4
TGCGCCAGCAGCTTGGAGGACTGGCAGAACACTGAAGCTTTCTTT,CASSLEDWQNTEAFF,-,TRBV5-1,-,TRBJ1-1
TGTGCCAGCAGCTTAGCGCCGGGTGTAGGAGATACGCAGTATTTT,CASSLAPGVGDTQYF,-,TRBV7-9,-,TRBJ2-3
TGTGCCAGCAGGTGGTCGGGACAGGACAATTCACCCCTCCACTTT,CASRWSGQDNSPLHF,TRBD1,TRBV2,-,TRBJ1-6
TGTGCCTGTATTACAGGGAGCTCTGGAAACACCATATATTTT,CACITGSSGNTIYF,-,TRBV2,once,TRBJ1-3
TGTGCCAGCAGCGTAGATTCTCGAGAGACCCAGTACTTC,CASSVDSRETQYF,-,TRBV9,-,TRBJ2-5
TGCGCCAGCAGCCCCCGCGAGGGTAGGAATGAGCAGTTCTTC,CASSPREGRNEQFF,-,TRBV5-1,-,TRBJ2-1
TGTGCCAGCAGTTCGGGACACCTCTATGGCTACACCTTC,CASSSGHLYGYTF,-,TRBV27,-,TRBJ1-2
TGTGCCAGCGGAACCGGGTGGGGGGCTGAAGCTTTCTTT,CASGTGWGAEAFF,-,TRBV7-8,-,TRBJ1-1
TGTGCCAGCAGCTCGCGACAGGGTTTACAGCCCCAGCATTTT,CASSSRQGLQPQHF,TRBD1,TRBV7-8,few,TRBJ1-5
TGTGCCAGCGGTCGGGACAGGGTAATCATGAACACTGAAGCTTTCTTT,CASGRDRVIMNTEAFF,TRBD1,TRBV2,-,TRBJ1-1
TGCAGCGTTGAAGACTTCCAGGGGATCATCGGGAACACTGAAGCTTTCTTT,CSVEDFQGIIGNTEAFF,-,TRBV29-1,-,TRBJ1-1
TGTGCCAGCAGCTTTAGCGAGCAAGAGACCCAGTACTTC,CASSFSEQETQYF,-,TRBV7-6,-,TRBJ2-5
TGTGCCAGCAGCCCGGGACATTTGCTAGGGGGCTACACCTTC,CASSPGHLLGGYTF,-,TRBV4-2,-,TRBJ1-2
TGTGCCAGCAGCCGGACTAGCGGGGCTACCACAGATACGCAGTATTTT,CASSRTSGATTDTQYF,TRBD2,TRBV5-6,-,TRBJ2-3
TGCGCCAGCAGCTTGGTGCTAGGGGACAATGAGCAGTTCTTC,CASSLVLGDNEQFF,-,TRBV5-1,-,TRBJ2-1
TGCGCCAGCAGCCACCTCCTCCTCCGACAGGGTAGAGGGTACGAGCAGTACTTC,CASSHLLLRQGRGYEQYF,TRBD1,TRBV4-1,-,TRBJ2-7
TGTGCCAGCAGTTACTCCGGGACACCGACCTACGAGCAGTACTTC,CASSYSGTPTYEQYF,-,TRBV6-6,-,TRBJ2-7
TGCGCCAGCGGCAACAGGGAATTCTCCTACAATGAGCAGTTCTTC,CASGNREFSYNEQFF,-,TRBV5-1,-,TRBJ2-1
TGCGCCAGCAGTGAGATAGTTCTGGTGTACAGGACGGTAGAGAGCAATCAGCCCCAGCATTTT,CASSEIVLVYRTVESNQPQHF,-,TRBV10-1,-,TRBJ1-5
TGTGCCAGCAGTCAGGGACTAGCGAACTACAATGAGCAGTTCTTC,CASSQGLANYNEQFF,TRBD2,TRBV2,-,TRBJ2-1
TGTGCCAGCAGCTTAAGTCCGGGGGACGGGGTACACAATGAGCAGTTCTTC,CASSLSPGDGVHNEQFF,-,TRBV13,-,TRBJ2-1
TGTGCCGGAGGTAGAGAGGGTCTCACAGATACGCAGTATTTT,CAGGREGLTDTQYF,-,TRBV7-9,-,TRBJ2-3
TGTGCCAGCAGCCGATACCGGGACTACACCGGGGAGCTGTTTTTT,CASSRYRDYTGELFF,-,TRBV7-3,once,TRBJ2-2
TGCGCCAGCAGTGGACAGGCGCAAGAGACCCAGTACTTC,CASSGQAQETQYF,-,TRBV10-1,-,TRBJ2-5
TGTGCCAGCAAGGCTAGACCAGTTTCTGAAGCTTTCTTT,CASKARPVSEAFF,-,TRBV6-5,-,TRBJ1-1
TGTGCCAGCTCCGGGACTCGAGGAAACACCATATATTTT,CASSGTRGNTIYF,-,TRBV6-1,-,TRBJ1-3
TGTGCCAGCCAATGGGGCCCCCTCACCGGGGAGCTGTTTTTT,CASQWGPLTGELFF,-,TRBV11-2,-,TRBJ2-2
TGTGCCACCAGCAGACCAGACAGACAAGAGACCCAGTACTTC,CATSRPDRQETQYF,-,TRBV15,-,TRBJ2-5
TGTGCCAGTAGTATAAGAGGAGAGGGATTAAATTCACCCCTCCACTTT,CASSIRGEGLNSPLHF,-,TRBV19,once,TRBJ1-6
TGTGCCAGCAGCTTAGGCGTCTCCTACGAGCAGTACTTC,CASSLGVSYEQYF,-,TRBV7-2,-,TRBJ2-7
TGCGCCAGCAGCTTGCAGGGTAACACTGAAGCTTTCTTT,CASSLQGNTEAFF,-,TRBV5-1,-,TRBJ1-1
TGTGCCAGCAGTTATGGCCCTAACTATGGCTACACCTTC,CASSYGPNYGYTF,-,TRBV6-5,-,TRBJ1-2
TGTGCCAGCAGTCCCCGGACAGGGATGGGAAACACCATATATTTT,CASSPRTGMGNTIYF,TRBD1,TRBV27,-,TRBJ1-3
TGCGCCAGCAGCCAAGATTGGGAGGGCGGAAATGAGCAGTTCTTC,CASSQDWEGGNEQFF,TRBD2,TRBV4-3,many,TRBJ2-1
TGTGCCAGTCGGTCGGGCGGGGGGGATTACAATGAGCAGTTCTTC,CASRSGGGDYNEQFF,TRBD2,TRBV6-5,-,TRBJ2-1
TGTGCCAGCAGCATACAGGGGGCCTGGGAAAAACTGTTTTTT,CASSIQGAWEKLFF,TRBD1,TRBV28,few,TRBJ1-4
TGTGCCAGCAGTGAACTAGCGGGAAGCACCGGGGAGCTGTTTTTT,CASSELAGSTGELFF,TRBD2,TRBV6-4,-,TRBJ2-2
TGTGCCAGTAGTCCCTGGGACAGAGGTTTAGAAGGCTACACCTTC,CASSPWDRGLEGYTF,TRBD1,TRBV19,-,TRBJ1-2
TGTGCCAGCAGCTCCCTCGGGGGAGTCTACGAGCAGTACTTC,CASSSLGGVYEQYF,-,TRBV5-4,-,TRBJ2-7
TGTGCCAGTAGTGCCCTCCGGGGACACGGCTACTTTAACTATGGCTACACCTTC,CASSALRGHGYFNYGYTF,-,TRBV19,-,TRBJ1-2